The present entry profiles one T cell receptor (beta chain) with its context. Its specificity is unknown. These data belong to a study of cytotoxic CD8 clonotypes in ibrutinib-treated CLL. Sequencing used immunoSEQ multiplex PCR; TCRdb keeps in-frame clones, though not all of them. Found here are about 310,000 clones, 80% of them singletons; the top ten hold 6.5% to 8%. Overall study results and limits: Clonality was elevated at ibrutinib response and had returned toward baseline at progression.

The clonotype was recovered from a human donor with chronic lymphocytic leukemia. The sample here was PBMCs, taken before ibrutinib treatment.

The CDR3 bases are TGTGCCAGCAGTGAATTTCGGGATACGCAGTATTTT. It yields the protein CASSEFRDTQYF. The genes are TRBV25-1 and TRBJ2-3, with D unresolved. From germline, CDR1 is MGHDK and CDR2 SYGVNS. This CDR3 comprises 12 residues. The V gene lost 1 base and the J gene lost 6 bases, with 5 bases spanning the gap.